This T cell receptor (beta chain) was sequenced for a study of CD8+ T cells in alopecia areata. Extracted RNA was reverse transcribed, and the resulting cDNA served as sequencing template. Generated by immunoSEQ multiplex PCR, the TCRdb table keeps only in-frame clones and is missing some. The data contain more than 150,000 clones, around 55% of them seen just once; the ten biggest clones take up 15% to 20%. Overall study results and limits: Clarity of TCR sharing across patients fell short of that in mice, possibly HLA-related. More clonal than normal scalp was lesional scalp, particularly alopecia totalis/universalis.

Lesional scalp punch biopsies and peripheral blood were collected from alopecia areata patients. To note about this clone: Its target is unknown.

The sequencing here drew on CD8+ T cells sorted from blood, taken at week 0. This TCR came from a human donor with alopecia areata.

The CDR3 spells CSGGEETQYF. CDR3 bases: TGCAGTGGGGGGGAAGAGACCCAGTACTTC. This chain connects TRBV29-1 to TRBJ2-5; 7 bases match TRBD2. CDR1 and CDR2 (germline): SQVTM, ANQGSEA. The CDR3 has 10 amino acids. Looking up the rest from reference TRBV29-1 and TRBJ2-5 gives the full variable domain: SAVISQKPSRDICQRGTSLTIQCQVDSQVTMMFWYRQQPGQSLTLIATANQGSEATYESGFVIDKFPISRPNLTFSTLTVSNMSPEDSSIYLCSGGEETQYFGPGTRLLVL.